This T cell receptor (beta chain) is drawn from a study of CD8+ T cells in alopecia areata. Study overall: Tofacitinib administration persisted for 6 to 18 months, succeeded by 6 months off drug.

Extraction and reverse transcription of RNA yielded cDNA as the sequencing template. Measured with immunoSEQ multiplex PCR; TCRdb has only the in-frame clones, and not every one. The sample yields about 200,000 clones, around three fifths seen once. Specified treatment: oral pan-JAK inhibitor, 5-10 mg twice daily. Study results and limitations: Affected scalp, especially in alopecia totalis/universalis, had a higher clonality than normal scalp did.

As to this clone: The antigen remains unidentified.

The sequence was obtained from a human donor with alopecia areata. Here the sequenced sample was CD4+ T cells sorted from blood, taken at week 4, from a patient treated with tofacitinib.

The chain's CDR3 is CASTPGGPYYGYTF. The CDR3 DNA reads as TGCGCCAGCACTCCTGGGGGCCCGTACTATGGCTACACCTTC. The V gene is TRBV4-1, the J gene TRBJ1-2, with D maybe TRBD1 (6 bases). V lost 7 bases and J lost 3, with 15 bases in between. The CDR3 has 14 amino acids. Germline values: CDR1 MGHRA, CDR2 YSYEKL.